The rows below give T cell receptor beta chains drawn from one sample of a study of blood T cells in healthy people across ages. Each CDR3 protein is one row after TCRdb ran MiXCR on the 5' RACE reads. The table includes hundreds of thousands of distinct CDR3 sequences, around 36% detected once. The sequencing sample was made of blood. The receptor set was obtained from a man aged 18 to 29 in good health. CDR3s include the opening cysteine and the closing phenylalanine or tryptophan.

J,V,CDR3
TRBJ2-5,TRBV20-1,CSARDLSPAKQYF
TRBJ1-4,TRBV5-1,CASSRAEGGEKLFF
NA,TRBV7-9,CASSVRTPSSYNEQYF
TRBJ2-2,TRBV7-2,CASSAAAAGSGRELFF
TRBJ2-3,TRBV15,CATSTPTSGGTDTQYF
TRBJ2-1,TRBV4-3,CASSPRLAGVTYNEQFF
TRBJ2-5,TRBV10-3,CAISESIGTGPQYF
TRBJ1-1,TRBV20-1,CSARDRGLSLGTEAFF
TRBJ1-1,TRBV5-4,CASSLGRMDNTEAFF
TRBJ2-3,TRBV4-1,CASSQDTRDTQYF
TRBJ2-1,TRBV6-1,CASSKSGTSGANNEQFF
TRBJ2-3,TRBV7-9,CASSLPIWGANRAPDTQYF
TRBJ1-1,TRBV6-5,CASTTTGGTEAFF
TRBJ2-5,TRBV7-8,CASSRLASGRETQYF
TRBJ2-7,TRBV18,CASSRSGQGGTYEQYF
TRBJ2-3,TRBV7-2,CASRPTLAGGTDTQYF
TRBJ2-5,TRBV4-2,CASSQEARGPETQYF
TRBJ2-7,TRBV7-6,CASIGLAGEQYF
TRBJ2-7,TRBV12-3/TRBV12-4,CASTESSYNEQYF
TRBJ1-4,TRBV5-1,CASSLARGHEKLFF
TRBJ2-5,TRBV29-1,CSVQQQGAGETQYF
TRBJ2-3,TRBV7-2,CASSRASSGGADTQYF
TRBJ1-1,TRBV5-4,CASSYESPLNTEAFF
TRBJ2-2,TRBV27,CASSSLRGASGELFF
TRBJ1-3,TRBV12-3/TRBV12-4,CASSLVARGLRRSGNTIYF
TRBJ2-2,TRBV7-2,CASSKPAKGFPNTGELFF
TRBJ2-3,TRBV12-5,CASGLGYNREPNLADTQYF
NA,TRBV4-2,CASSQDRGTRGPSWYEQYF